This T cell receptor (beta chain) was recovered during a study of CD8+ T cells in alopecia areata. For the study at large: Administration of oral tofacitinib to treated patients was at 5 to 10 mg twice daily.

Germline V gene data show CDR1 as GTSNPN and CDR2 as SVGIG (reference sequence). The CDR3 sequence is 10 residues long. After isolation, RNA underwent reverse transcription to generate cDNA as the sequencing template. Some clones are missing from TCRdb's copy, which holds only in-frame ones; the method was immunoSEQ multiplex PCR. The sample records about 160,000 clones, 85% to 90% being singletons. About this clone: The junction shows a germline mismatch at one end, possibly a read error.

Material: CD8+ T cells sorted from blood, obtained at week 0. The rearrangement links TRBV30 to TRBJ2-1; no clear D gene. The sequence came from a human donor with alopecia areata. The CDR3, as DNA: TGTGCCTGGGGCTACTATGAGCAGTTCTTC. Translated, it gives CAWGYYEQFF.